This T cell receptor beta chain was identified during a study of cytomegalovirus exposure and HLA in healthy donors. Primers for the PCR totalled 60 Vbeta and 13 Jbeta. Libraries were prepared by immunoSEQ multiplex PCR; TCRdb keeps only in-frame clonotypes and omits some of them. This sample yields about 130,000 clones, of which approximately 84% are seen a single time; 2.5% to 3.5% belongs to the top ten. The CDR3 sequence is 12 residues long. Germline V gives CDR1 SNHLY, CDR2 FYNNEI. The V end was cut by 6 bases, the J end by 14 bases, with 16 bases between. This clone came up once. The specimen sequenced was PBMCs. The chain joins TRBV2 to TRBJ1-4, with a possible D match to TRBD1 (6 bases). The receptor was derived from a boy under 10 years old in good health and CMV-seronegative. This CDR3 reads CASRRDGGQLFF. In DNA, the CDR3 is TGTGCCAGCAGGAGGGACGGCGGACAGCTGTTTTTT.